These T cell receptor beta chains were read from a single sample in a study of patients and donors after allogeneic stem cell transplantation. MiXCR was run by TCRdb on the RT-PCR reads, yielding one entry per CDR3 protein. The sample carries roughly 960,000 distinct CDR3 sequences, under 20% recorded once. Sequenced material: blood, either unsorted or a sorted T cell fraction (not recorded which). The receptors here all came from a human donor who was either an allogeneic HSCT recipient or a stem cell or donor lymphocyte infusion donor (not recorded which). It is not recorded whose cells these are; they may come from a transplant donor. CDR3s include the opening cysteine and the closing phenylalanine or tryptophan. D genes are given only for firm matches. Clone size is not always given. Where it is, it says once, few, many or a class for expanded clones.

v_call	j_call	clone_size	d_call	cdr3_nt	cdr3_aa
TRBV12-3/TRBV12-4	TRBJ2-7	few	TRBD1	TGTGCCAGCAGTACCAGACAGGGGCGGGACTACGAGCAGTACTTC	CASSTRQGRDYEQYF
TRBV4-1	TRBJ1-2	.	.	TGCGCCAGCAGCCCACAACAGGGTCCTCTCTATGGCTACACCTTC	CASSPQQGPLYGYTF
TRBV12-3/TRBV12-4	TRBJ1-1	few	TRBD1	TGTGCCAGCTCTGGACAGGGAGCCGCTGAAGCTTTCTTT	CASSGQGAAEAFF
TRBV5-1	TRBJ2-3	few	.	TGCGCCAGCAGCGAGGGGCTAAATACGCAGTATTTT	CASSEGLNTQYF
TRBV11-2	TRBJ1-1	.	.	TGTGCCAGCAGCACACTACAGGGTAGAGATGTTGAAGCTTTCTTT	CASSTLQGRDVEAFF
TRBV7-6	TRBJ2-3	few	TRBD2	TGTGCCAGCAGCGGGACTAGCGGGAGCGGGGCGCAGTATTTT	CASSGTSGSGAQYF
TRBV5-1	TRBJ2-6	few	TRBD1	TGCGCCAGCAGCTTAATGACAGGGAATGGGGCCAACGTCCTGACTTTC	CASSLMTGNGANVLTF
TRBV28	TRBJ1-2	.	.	TGTGCCAGCAGTTCCCGGGACATCTACACCTTC	CASSSRDIYTF
TRBV4-3	TRBJ1-6	.	TRBD1	TGCGCCAGCAGCCAATCGGACAGGGCTTCACCCCTCCACTTT	CASSQSDRASPLHF
TRBV6-1	TRBJ1-6	few	.	TGTGCCAGCAGGGGGGGGCAGTATTCACCCCTCCACTTT	CASRGGQYSPLHF
TRBV5-6	TRBJ2-6	.	.	TGTGCCAGCAGCTTGGGGTCCGGGGCCGGGTATGGGGCCAACGTCCTGACTTTC	CASSLGSGAGYGANVLTF
TRBV6-5	TRBJ2-7	few	TRBD1	TGTGCCAGCAGTTTTGGACAGGGAAGGGCCTACGAGCAGTACTTC	CASSFGQGRAYEQYF
TRBV11-2	TRBJ2-7	.	TRBD2	TGTGCCAGCAGCCCTCGACTAGCGGGAAGACACGAGCAGTACTTC	CASSPRLAGRHEQYF
TRBV24-1	TRBJ2-1	few	.	TGTGCCACCAGTGATTTAGCGTTGGAGAACAATGAGCAGTTCTTC	CATSDLALENNEQFF
TRBV12-3/TRBV12-4	TRBJ2-1	few	TRBD2	TGTGCCAGCAGTTTGAAGCGGGGAAGTAATGAGCAGTTCTTC	CASSLKRGSNEQFF
TRBV7-2	TRBJ1-1	few	TRBD1	TGTGCCAGCAAAAATAAACAGGGGGCGTACACTGAAGCTTTCTTT	CASKNKQGAYTEAFF
TRBV20-1	TRBJ2-6	.	TRBD1	TGCAGTGCGCCGACAGGGCTTAGCTCTGGGGCCAACGTCCTGACTTTC	CSAPTGLSSGANVLTF
TRBV12-3/TRBV12-4	TRBJ2-5	.	.	TGTGCCAGCAGAACAGGAGCGCCTGAGGTGACCCAGTACTTC	CASRTGAPEVTQYF
TRBV6-1	TRBJ2-3	few	.	TGTGCCAGCAGTAACAGGGGCACAGATACGCAGTATTTT	CASSNRGTDTQYF
TRBV2	TRBJ2-1	.	TRBD2	TGTGCCAAACGGACTAGCGGGGGAAATGAGCAGTTCTTC	CAKRTSGGNEQFF
TRBV30	TRBJ2-1	few	.	TGTGCCTGGATAGACTGGGGTGAAGGTGAGCAGTTCTTC	CAWIDWGEGEQFF
TRBV20-1	TRBJ1-5	.	.	TGCAGTGCCTCTCCTCAGGGGAGTCAGCCCCAGCATTTT	CSASPQGSQPQHF
TRBV5-1	TRBJ2-7	.	TRBD1	TGCGCCAGCAGCTGGGGACAGACGTCGGGGGAGCAGTACTTC	CASSWGQTSGEQYF
TRBV7-9	TRBJ2-6	.	.	TGTGCCAGCAGCCCACTCATCTCTCGGTCTGGGGCCAACGTCCTGACTTTC	CASSPLISRSGANVLTF
TRBV2	TRBJ2-7	.	.	TGTGCCAGCAGACTAGGGGGCTCCTACGAGCAGTACTTC	CASRLGGSYEQYF
TRBV27	TRBJ2-2	few	.	TGTGCCAGCAGTTTCTTGGCGGGTACCGGGGAGCTGTTTTTT	CASSFLAGTGELFF
TRBV5-1	TRBJ1-1	few	TRBD1	TGCGCCAGCAGCCGTAGACAGGGGGACACTGAAGCTTTCTTT	CASSRRQGDTEAFF
TRBV3-1	TRBJ2-7	.	TRBD2	TGTGCCAGCAGCCCGGGAGGAGGGCCCTCCTACGAGCAGTACTTC	CASSPGGGPSYEQYF
TRBV5-5	TRBJ2-5	.	.	TGTGCCAGCAGCTTGACAGAATTCCAAGAGACCCAGTACTTC	CASSLTEFQETQYF
TRBV24-1	TRBJ2-3	few	.	TGTGCCACCAGTGATTTCGGGATTCCGGGACTCGGATACACAGATACGCAGTATTTT	CATSDFGIPGLGYTDTQYF
TRBV15	TRBJ1-6	.	TRBD1	TGTGCCACGGGGACAGGGACTTCACCCCTCCACTTT	CATGTGTSPLHF
TRBV29-1	TRBJ2-7	.	.	TGCAGCGTCGACAGGTTCTCCTACGAGCAGTACTTC	CSVDRFSYEQYF
TRBV2	TRBJ2-1	few	.	TGTGCCAGCAGTGAACTAGTACGGGCGGGTGAGCAGTTCTTC	CASSELVRAGEQFF
TRBV11-2	TRBJ2-7	few	TRBD2	TGTGCCAGCAGCGCCGGGAGGAGAACCTACCTTGTCTACGAGCAGTACTTC	CASSAGRRTYLVYEQYF
TRBV11-3	TRBJ1-1	.	.	TGTGCCAGCAGCTTGTACTCGGACAAGAACACTGAAGCTTTCTTT	CASSLYSDKNTEAFF
TRBV20-1	TRBJ1-1	.	TRBD1	TGCAGTGCTAGGGAGGGGACAGGGATGAACACTGAAGCTTTCTTT	CSAREGTGMNTEAFF
TRBV9	TRBJ1-5	.	TRBD1	TGTGCCAGCAGCGCCACAGGGGCCGGGATTCCCCAGCATTTT	CASSATGAGIPQHF
TRBV18	TRBJ1-5	once	TRBD1	TGTGCCAGCTCACCGGAAACAGGGGGATTTCAGCCCCAGCATTTT	CASSPETGGFQPQHF
TRBV20-1	TRBJ1-1	.	.	TGCAGTGCTAGACCTCCCGGGGGGGAGAACACTGAAGCTTTCTTT	CSARPPGGENTEAFF
TRBV6-5	TRBJ2-3	few	TRBD2	TGTGCCAGCAGTTACACTAGCGGGAGGGCCCTCAACCTCAATACGCAGTATTTT	CASSYTSGRALNLNTQYF